The present TCR beta chain was sequenced within a study of blood T cell repertoires in COVID-19. Looking at the study overall: T cells, B-cell-depleted T cells, or PBMCs supplied cDNA or gDNA.

Profiled with immunoSEQ multiplex PCR; TCRdb holds only in-frame clones, not every one. The sample consists of some 210,000 clones, roughly four fifths of them appearing once. Germline-derived CDR1 and CDR2 are LGHNA and YSLEER. The CDR3 has 13 residues. V lost 2 bases, J lost 5 bases, and 7 bases lay in between. The chain combines TRBV4-3 with TRBJ2-1; D ambiguous. The receptor's source is a woman aged 40 to 50 with acute or convalescent COVID-19. The sequencing sample was made of peripheral blood. The CDR3 DNA follows: TGCGCCAGCAGCCAACCAGTCAACAATGAGCAGTTCTTC. It translates to CASSQPVNNEQFF.